The 10 T cell receptor beta chains below were found in one sample sequenced in a study of a mutant IDH1 vaccine in newly diagnosed glioma (dated by TCRdb to the early 2020s). Receptor amplification or capture employed the immunoSEQ multiplex PCR assay. What TCRdb holds here is the immuneACCESS table cut down to in-frame rearrangements. Part of the clones is not present; checked against another copy, under half of the missing clones reflect an unresolved V gene, and the others are unexplained. The sample profile shows about 65,000 clones; roughly 84% of them were found once. The ten biggest clones cover approximately 3.7% of the sample. These receptors are not linked to any known antigen. Read against the paper, the sample's time point label means: week 23, last vaccination. Each vaccine dose was 300 ug of a 20-mer mutant IDH1 peptide in Montanide, given subcutaneously with topical imiquimod. The sequenced sample was PBMCs, obtained from a glioma patient whose treatment included an IDH1 peptide vaccine. The receptors here all came from a man aged 25 to 40 with glioma.

CDR3 nucleotides: TGTGCCAGCAGTTACCGGCTAGCGGGGGCGGGCGAGCAGTACTTC. This gives the protein CASSYRLAGAGEQYF. This chain joins TRBV6-6 and TRBJ2-7; 10 bases fit TRBD2. The CDR3 consists of 15 residues. CDR1 and CDR2 (germline): MNHNY, SVGAGI (reference sequence). The V gene end was trimmed by 2 bases and the J gene end by 6 bases; junction bases not matched to a gene: 7.

The chain has TRBV27 and TRBJ2-1; D may be TRBD2 (6 bases). Germline loops: CDR1 MNHEY, CDR2 SMNVEV (reference sequence). Trimming stripped 3 bases from V and 10 bases from J, with 10 bases between. The CDR3 is 12 residues long. The CDR3 loop is CASSFRGTEQFF. CDR3 nucleotide sequence: TGTGCCAGCAGTTTTCGGGGGACCGAGCAGTTCTTC.

The chain combines TRBV5-6 with TRBJ1-5, with TRBD1 matching 8 bases. The CDR3 spans 13 residues. The germline gives CDR1 SGHDT, CDR2 YYEEEE. V dropped 5 bases and J dropped 4; count of bases not matched to a gene: 2. The CDR3: CASSDRGNQPQHF. The CDR3 region has the DNA TGTGCCAGCAGTGACAGGGGAAATCAGCCCCAGCATTTT.

The chain combines TRBV5-1 with TRBJ2-1; TRBD1 is a possible D gene (6 bases). Trimming stripped 2 bases from V and 0 bases from J, with 15 bases between. Germline V gives CDR1 SGHRS, CDR2 YFSETQ. The CDR3 has 17 residues. CDR3 in DNA: TGCGCCAGCAGCTTTCTCCCCAGGGGAAGCTCCTACAATGAGCAGTTCTTC. Encoded protein: CASSFLPRGSSYNEQFF.

The genes are TRBV6-1 and TRBJ1-5; no reliable D call. This CDR3 comprises 13 residues. Germline-derived CDR1 and CDR2 are MNHNS and SASEGT. Trimming cost V 8 bases and J 4 bases, with 12 bases left between them. Here the CDR3 DNA reads TGTGCCAGCCGGACCGACCCGAATCAGCCCCAGCATTTT. Protein: CASRTDPNQPQHF.

The chain joins TRBV7-9 to TRBJ1-5; D not resolved. The CDR3 consists of 12 residues. Per germline, CDR1 SEHNR and CDR2 FQNEAQ (reference sequence). With 3 bases removed from V and 3 bases from J, the gap between germline ends came to 3 bases. The CDR3 region is CASSFPNQPQHF. The CDR3 region has the DNA TGTGCCAGCAGCTTCCCCAATCAGCCCCAGCATTTT.

The chain has TRBV4-1 and TRBJ2-7; 9 nucleotides match TRBD1. The CDR3 consists of 17 residues. V was pared by 3 bases and J by 3 bases, with 12 bases of the junction left unmatched. From germline, CDR1 is MGHRA and CDR2 YSYEKL. The CDR3 nucleotides are TGCGCCAGCAGCCATGGCGAGTCGGGACAGGGAAACTACGAGCAGTACTTC. It codes for CASSHGESGQGNYEQYF.

CDR3 DNA: TGTGCCAGCAGAGAGGGGGGGGATGAAAAACTGTTTTTT. Translated, it gives CASREGGDEKLFF. The chain combines TRBV6-1 with TRBJ1-4; D perhaps matches TRBD1 (6 bases). This CDR3 spans 13 amino acids. The V end was cut by 6 bases, the J end by 6 bases, with 11 bases between. Germline V gene lookup returns CDR1 MNHNS and CDR2 SASEGT.

The chain links TRBV2 to TRBJ2-2, with TRBD2 identical over 7 bases. The CDR3 is 15 amino acids. With V trimmed by 4 bases and J by 0 bases, 2 bases remained unmatched. Looked up from germline, CDR1 is SNHLY and CDR2 is FYNNEI. CDR3 sequence reads: CASSAGTTNTGELFF. DNA of the CDR3: TGTGCCAGCAGTGCCGGGACTACGAACACCGGGGAGCTGTTTTTT.

The CDR3: CASGLNTLNTEAFF. The CDR3 coding sequence is TGTGCTAGTGGTTTGAATACTCTGAACACTGAAGCTTTCTTT. V and J are TRBV12-5 and TRBJ1-1, with D uncertain. The germline V gene encodes CDR1 LGHNT and CDR2 FRNRAP. Trimming shortened V by 2 bases and J by 0 bases, and 7 bases separated the two germline ends. This CDR3 is built from 14 residues.